These 13 T cell receptor beta chains were sequenced from one sample in a study of blood T cells in healthy people across ages. A sample-barcoded 5' primer and a J-beta primer mix were used in a second PCR of roughly 7 to 11 cycles. Using its own MiXCR run on the 5' RACE reads, TCRdb lists one record per CDR3 protein. The table records approximately 700,000 distinct CDR3 sequences, roughly 32% of them present only once. Source material: blood. These receptors originate from a woman older than 75 in good health.

The genes are TRBV4-3 and TRBJ2-7, with D perhaps matching TRBD1 (6 bases). The V end was cut by 0 bases, the J end by 4 bases, with 7 bases between. The CDR3 contains 13 residues. Per germline, CDR1 LGHNA and CDR2 YSLEER. The CDR3 region has the DNA TGCGCCAGCAGCCAAGACGGACAGTACGAGCAGTACTTC. This encodes CASSQDGQYEQYF.

This chain connects TRBV28 to TRBJ2-5; D is unclear. V lost 4 bases, J lost 3 bases, and 15 bases lay in between. Germline V gene data show CDR1 as MDHEN and CDR2 as SYDVKM. This CDR3 comprises 15 residues. In nucleotides, the CDR3 is TGTGCCAGCAGTTCTCCAGACCCTTCCAAAGAGACCCAGTACTTC. Protein: CASSSPDPSKETQYF.

As regards this clonotype: One base away lies a much larger clone, so this may be a sequencing read error. The chain employs TRBV5-1 and TRBJ2-1; the D gene is possibly TRBD1 (5 bases). Per germline, CDR1 SGHRS and CDR2 YFSETQ. The CDR3 is 14 residues long. The CDR3 DNA reads as TGCGTCAGCAGGGTGGGTAGCTCCTACAATGAGCAGTTCTTC. It codes for CVSRVGSSYNEQFF.

This clonotype was detected many times. The chain carries TRBV7-2 and TRBJ2-5, with 8 bases aligning to TRBD2. The germline V gene encodes CDR1 SGHTA and CDR2 FQGNSA. V lost 5 bases, J lost 3 bases, and 11 bases stayed unmatched. CDR3 length: 16 amino acids. The CDR3 loop reads CASSPYVGGGKETQYF. The CDR3 coding sequence is TGTGCCAGCAGCCCCTACGTCGGGGGGGGGAAAGAGACCCAGTACTTC.

With respect to this clonotype: A much larger clonotype is one base distant, so this may be a read error. The chain combines TRBV5-6 with TRBJ2-7; 10 bases are a match to TRBD2. The CDR3 loop spans 15 amino acids. The germline gives CDR1 SGHDT, CDR2 YYEEEE. The J segment lost 7 bases and the V segment lost 4 bases, leaving 11 bases of the junction unmatched. The CDR3 is CASSRGAGGYNEQYF. Written as DNA, the CDR3 is TGTGCCAGCAGCCGGGGAGCGGGGGGGTACAATGAGCAGTACTTC.

This clonotype was found a few times. The chain is built from TRBV4-1 and TRBJ2-1; TRBD2 matches at 13 bases. This CDR3 has 16 amino acids. Germline CDR1 MGHRA, CDR2 YSYEKL. The J segment lost 9 bases and the V segment lost 1 base, leaving 6 bases of the junction unmatched. The CDR3 DNA follows: TGCGCCAGCAGCCAAGGGACTAGCGGGGGTTGGACTGAGCAGTTCTTC. Protein sequence: CASSQGTSGGWTEQFF.

The chain carries TRBV12-3 or TRBV12-4 and TRBJ2-2; 9 nucleotides agree with TRBD2. The CDR3 has 14 amino acids. Trimming cost V 6 bases and J 7 bases; bases outside gene matches: 6. DNA of the CDR3: TGTGCCAGCAGACTTAGCGGGGGTTACGGGGAGCTGTTTTTT. Amino acid sequence: CASRLSGGYGELFF.

This clonotype occurred many times. The genes are TRBV20-1 and TRBJ1-2; TRBD1 aligns across 8 bases. CDR1 is DFQATT, CDR2 SNEGSKA, per germline (reference sequence). V trimming: 3 bases; J trimming: 8 bases; junction bases outside the gene matches: 11. The CDR3 is made up of 14 amino acids. The CDR3 sequence: CSASLGQGAGGYTF. In nucleotides, the CDR3 is TGCAGTGCTAGCCTTGGCCAGGGGGCTGGGGGCTACACCTTC.

This clonotype was seen repeatedly, ten times or more. This may come from a read error, since a much larger clone is one base off. This chain connects TRBV10-3 to TRBJ2-1, with D possibly matching TRBD1 (5 bases). TRBJ2-7 explains the end of the DNA better; the J call may be wrong. This CDR3 is built from 15 residues. The germline V gene has CDR1 ENHRY and CDR2 SYGVKD. The CDR3 nucleotides read TGTGCCATTCGGTCTGGGGCGAGCTCCTACAATGAGCAGTACTTC. Its protein product is CAIRSGASSYNEQYF.

This clonotype was seen repeatedly, ten times or more. The rearrangement uses TRBV20-1 and TRBJ2-5; 14 bases are a match to TRBD2. Looked up from germline, CDR1 is DFQATT and CDR2 is SNEGSKA (reference sequence). The junction had 1 base not matched to a gene; V was cut back by 6 bases and J by 4 bases. This CDR3 is 13 amino acids long. CDR3 amino acids: CSAGTSGGETQYF. The CDR3 DNA reads TGCAGTGCCGGGACTAGCGGGGGAGAGACCCAGTACTTC.

This chain links TRBV5-1 with TRBJ1-3; D is possibly TRBD1 (5 bases). CDR3 length: 14 residues. CDR1 and CDR2 from the germline V gene are SGHRS and YFSETQ. Trimming cost V 8 bases and J 4 bases, with 16 bases left between them. The CDR3 sequence is CASTTGTEGNTIYF. CDR3 DNA sequence: TGCGCCAGTACGACCGGGACCGAGGGAAACACCATATATTTT.

This clonotype has a count of ten or more. This chain uses TRBV19 with TRBJ1-2; D unclear. The ends were cut back, 7 bases at V and 8 bases at J, with 20 bases in the middle. The CDR3 extends over 14 amino acids. Germline lookup yields CDR1 LNHDA and CDR2 SQIVND (reference sequence). CDR3 protein: CASMDAGIGGGYTF. The CDR3 nucleotides read TGTGCCAGTATGGACGCAGGTATTGGAGGAGGCTACACCTTC.

A remark on this clonotype: The junction departs from the called germline gene at one end, perhaps through a read error. The chain recombines TRBV6-2 or TRBV6-3 with TRBJ2-2; 8 nucleotides align to TRBD1. This CDR3 is 15 amino acids long. Germline-derived CDR1 and CDR2 are MNHEY and SVGEGT. In nucleotides, the CDR3 is TGTGCCAGCAGGGAGACAGGGGTTAACACCGTGGAGCTGTTTTTT. Translated, it gives CASRETGVNTVELFF.